This is a list of T cell receptor beta chains from one sample in a study of human T cells and chemical hapten exposure. TCRdb ran MiXCR on the RACE reads and lists one entry per CDR3 protein. This table has approximately 320,000 distinct CDR3 sequences, approximately 5.8% appearing once. Sequencing was performed on whole blood, taken in connection with sensitization to the hapten diphenylcyclopropenone (DPC). The receptors come from a woman aged 18-29 years with alopecia areata. Some clones in this sample may be carry-over from other donors' samples. Each CDR3 is given with its conserved first and last residue. A D gene is named only where the DNA matches it firmly. The size of a clone is reported for some rows only, either as once, few or many, or as a class for expanded clones.

TRBV12-3/TRBV12-4	NA	TRBJ2-1	NA	14	TGTGCCAGCAGCCCGGGACTCCCTGGCAATGAGCAGTTCTTC	CASSPGLPGNEQFF
TRBV7-2	many	TRBJ1-5	NA	13	TGTGCCAGCAGCTTAGCACGGGATCGGCCCCAGCATTTT	CASSLARDRPQHF
TRBV2	NA	TRBJ2-7	TRBD2	18	TGTGCCAGCAGTGAAAAGGGACTAGTAACCCAGAGACCCTACGAGCAGTACTTC	CASSEKGLVTQRPYEQYF
TRBV9	many	TRBJ1-1	NA	14	TGTGCCAGCAGCCCTGACCTGGGGAGCACTGAAGCTTTCTTT	CASSPDLGSTEAFF
TRBV28	many	TRBJ2-5	NA	14	TGTGCCAGCAGTTTAGCCGGGGTCCAAGAGACCCAGTACTTC	CASSLAGVQETQYF
TRBV20-1	few	TRBJ1-5	NA	15	TGCAGTGCTAGCCGGGGAGAGCGTTGGAATCAGCCCCAGCATTTT	CSASRGERWNQPQHF
TRBV12-3/TRBV12-4	many	TRBJ1-2	NA	12	TGTGCCAGCGGGGCAACTAACTATGGCTACACCTTC	CASGATNYGYTF
TRBV6-6	NA	TRBJ2-7	NA	11	TGTGCCAGCGACGATTCCTACGAGCAGTACTTC	CASDDSYEQYF
TRBV6-6	many	TRBJ1-1	TRBD1	16	TGTGCCAGCAGTCCGGGTCAGGGGGCAAAAAACACTGAAGCTTTCTTT	CASSPGQGAKNTEAFF
TRBV10-3	NA	TRBJ1-2	TRBD1	14	TGTGCCATCAGTGGGGGACAGGGCGGCTATGGCTACACCTTC	CAISGGQGGYGYTF
TRBV11-3	many	TRBJ2-1	TRBD2	17	TGTGCCAGCAGCTCTAGGAGGACTAGCGGGACATACAATGAGCAGTTCTTC	CASSSRRTSGTYNEQFF